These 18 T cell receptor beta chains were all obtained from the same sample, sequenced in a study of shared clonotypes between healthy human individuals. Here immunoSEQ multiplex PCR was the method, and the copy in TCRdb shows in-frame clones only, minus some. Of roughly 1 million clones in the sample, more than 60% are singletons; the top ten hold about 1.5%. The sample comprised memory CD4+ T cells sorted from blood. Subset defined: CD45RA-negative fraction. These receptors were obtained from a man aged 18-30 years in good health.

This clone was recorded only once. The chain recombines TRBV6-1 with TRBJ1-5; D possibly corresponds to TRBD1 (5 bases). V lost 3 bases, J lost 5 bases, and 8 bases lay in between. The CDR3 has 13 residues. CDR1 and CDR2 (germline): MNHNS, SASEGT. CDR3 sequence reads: CASSDREHQPQHF. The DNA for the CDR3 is TGTGCCAGCAGTGACAGGGAACATCAGCCCCAGCATTTT.

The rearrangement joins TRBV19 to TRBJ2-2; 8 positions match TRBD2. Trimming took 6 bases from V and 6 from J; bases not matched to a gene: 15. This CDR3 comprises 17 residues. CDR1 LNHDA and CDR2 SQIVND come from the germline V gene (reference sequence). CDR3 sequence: CASSRFPGTSSPGELFF. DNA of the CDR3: TGTGCCAGTAGCCGATTCCCCGGGACTAGTTCCCCCGGGGAGCTGTTTTTT.

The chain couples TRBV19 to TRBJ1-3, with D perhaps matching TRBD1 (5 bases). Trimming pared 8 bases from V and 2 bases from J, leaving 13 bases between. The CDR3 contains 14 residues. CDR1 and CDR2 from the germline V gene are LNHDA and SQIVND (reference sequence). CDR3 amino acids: CASRLGTTGNTIYF. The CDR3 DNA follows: TGTGCCAGTCGTTTGGGGACGACTGGAAACACCATATATTTT.

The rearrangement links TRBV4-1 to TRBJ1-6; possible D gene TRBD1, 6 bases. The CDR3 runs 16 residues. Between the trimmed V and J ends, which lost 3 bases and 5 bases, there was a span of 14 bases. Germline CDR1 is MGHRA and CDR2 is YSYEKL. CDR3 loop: CASSQELTGHNSPLHF. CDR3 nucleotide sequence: TGCGCCAGCAGCCAGGAGTTGACAGGCCATAATTCACCCCTCCACTTT.

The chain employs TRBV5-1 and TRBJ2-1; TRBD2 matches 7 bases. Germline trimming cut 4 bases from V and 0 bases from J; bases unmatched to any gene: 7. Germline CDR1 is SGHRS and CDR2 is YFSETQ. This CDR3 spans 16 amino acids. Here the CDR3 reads CASSRRSGISYNEQFF. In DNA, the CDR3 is TGCGCCAGCAGCCGTAGAAGCGGGATCTCCTACAATGAGCAGTTCTTC. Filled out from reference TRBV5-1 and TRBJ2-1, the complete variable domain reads KAGVTQTPRYLIKTRGQQVTLSCSPISGHRSVSWYQQTPGQGLQFLFEYFSETQRNKGNFPGRFSGRQFSNSRSEMNVSTLELGDSALYLCASSRRSGISYNEQFFGPGTRLTVL.

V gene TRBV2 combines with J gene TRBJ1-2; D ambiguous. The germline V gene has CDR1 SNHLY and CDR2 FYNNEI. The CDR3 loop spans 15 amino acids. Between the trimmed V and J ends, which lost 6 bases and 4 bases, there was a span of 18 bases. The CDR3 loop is CASRRCNQTLYGYTF. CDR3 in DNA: TGTGCCAGCAGGAGGTGCAATCAAACTCTCTATGGCTACACCTTC.

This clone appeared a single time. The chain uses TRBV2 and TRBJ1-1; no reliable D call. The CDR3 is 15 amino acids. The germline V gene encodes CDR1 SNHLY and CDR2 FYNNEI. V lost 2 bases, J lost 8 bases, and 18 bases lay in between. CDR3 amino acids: CASSEMAALVGEAFF. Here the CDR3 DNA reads TGTGCCAGCAGTGAAATGGCAGCGCTAGTTGGGGAAGCTTTCTTT.

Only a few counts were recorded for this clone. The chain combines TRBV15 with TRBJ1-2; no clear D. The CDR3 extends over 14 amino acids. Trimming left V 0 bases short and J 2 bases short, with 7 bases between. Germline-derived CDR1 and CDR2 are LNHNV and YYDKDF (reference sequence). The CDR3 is CATSRDLVNYGYTF. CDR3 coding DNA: TGTGCCACCAGCAGAGATTTAGTAAACTATGGCTACACCTTC.

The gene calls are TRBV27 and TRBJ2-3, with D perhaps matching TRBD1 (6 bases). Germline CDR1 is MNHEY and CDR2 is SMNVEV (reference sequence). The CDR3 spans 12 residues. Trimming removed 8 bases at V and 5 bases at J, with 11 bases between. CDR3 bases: TGTGCCAGCTCAAGGGGGTTAGATACGCAGTATTTT. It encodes CASSRGLDTQYF.

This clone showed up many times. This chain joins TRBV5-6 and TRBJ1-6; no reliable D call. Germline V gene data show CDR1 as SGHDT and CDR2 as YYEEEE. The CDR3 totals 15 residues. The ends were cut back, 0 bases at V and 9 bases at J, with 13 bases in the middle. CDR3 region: CASSLGRVRVSPLHF. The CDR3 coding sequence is TGTGCCAGCAGCTTGGGCCGGGTCCGGGTTTCACCCCTCCACTTT.

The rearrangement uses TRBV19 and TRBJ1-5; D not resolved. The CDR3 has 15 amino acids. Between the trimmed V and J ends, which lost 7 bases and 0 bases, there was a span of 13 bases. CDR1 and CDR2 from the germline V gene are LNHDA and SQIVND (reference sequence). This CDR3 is CASIGQAYSNQPQHF. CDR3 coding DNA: TGTGCCAGTATTGGGCAGGCCTATAGCAATCAGCCCCAGCATTTT.

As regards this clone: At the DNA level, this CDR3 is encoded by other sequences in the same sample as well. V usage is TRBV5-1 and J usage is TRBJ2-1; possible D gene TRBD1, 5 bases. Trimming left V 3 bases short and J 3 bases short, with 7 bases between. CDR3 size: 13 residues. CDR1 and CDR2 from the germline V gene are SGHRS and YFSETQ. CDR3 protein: CASSSTGYNEQFF. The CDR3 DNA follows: TGCGCCAGCAGCTCAACAGGCTACAATGAGCAGTTCTTC.

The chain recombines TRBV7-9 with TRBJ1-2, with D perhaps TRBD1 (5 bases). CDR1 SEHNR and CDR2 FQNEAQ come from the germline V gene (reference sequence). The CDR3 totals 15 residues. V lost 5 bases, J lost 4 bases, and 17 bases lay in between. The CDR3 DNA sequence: TGTGCCAGCAGCCCCGATGACAGATACACCTATGGCTACACCTTC. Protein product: CASSPDDRYTYGYTF.

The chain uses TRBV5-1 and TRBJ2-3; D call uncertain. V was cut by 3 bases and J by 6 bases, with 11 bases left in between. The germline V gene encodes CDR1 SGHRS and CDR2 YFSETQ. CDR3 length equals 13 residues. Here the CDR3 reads CASSWTSGDTQYF. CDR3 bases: TGCGCCAGCAGCTGGACCAGTGGGGATACGCAGTATTTT.

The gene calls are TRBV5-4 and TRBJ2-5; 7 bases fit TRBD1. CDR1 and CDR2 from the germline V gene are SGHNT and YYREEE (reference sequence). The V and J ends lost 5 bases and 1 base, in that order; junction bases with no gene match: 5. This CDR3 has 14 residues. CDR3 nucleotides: TGTGCCAGCAGAATGACAGGGTCCCAAGAGACCCAGTACTTC. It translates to CASRMTGSQETQYF. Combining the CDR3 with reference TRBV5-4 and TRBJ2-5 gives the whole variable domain ETGVTQSPTHLIKTRGQQVTLRCSSQSGHNTVSWYQQALGQGPQFIFQYYREEENGRGNFPPRFSGLQFPNYSSELNVNALELDDSALYLCASRMTGSQETQYFGPGTRLLVL.

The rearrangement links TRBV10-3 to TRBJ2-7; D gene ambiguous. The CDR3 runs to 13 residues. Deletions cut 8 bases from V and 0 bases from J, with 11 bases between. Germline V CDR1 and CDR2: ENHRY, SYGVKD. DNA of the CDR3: TGTGCCATCCGGCAGAGCAGCTCCTACGAGCAGTACTTC. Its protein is CAIRQSSSYEQYF.

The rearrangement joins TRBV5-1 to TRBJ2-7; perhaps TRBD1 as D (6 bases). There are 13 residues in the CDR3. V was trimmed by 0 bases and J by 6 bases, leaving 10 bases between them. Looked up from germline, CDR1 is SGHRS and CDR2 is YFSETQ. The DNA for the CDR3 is TGCGCCAGCAGCTTGGTACAGGGTGCCGAGCAGTACTTC. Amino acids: CASSLVQGAEQYF.

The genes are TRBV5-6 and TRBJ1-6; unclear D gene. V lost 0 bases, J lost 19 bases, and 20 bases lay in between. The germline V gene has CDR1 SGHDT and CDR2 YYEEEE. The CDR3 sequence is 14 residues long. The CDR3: CASSLAPGGREKHF. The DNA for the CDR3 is TGTGCCAGCAGCTTGGCCCCCGGCGGGAGGGAGAAGCACTTT.